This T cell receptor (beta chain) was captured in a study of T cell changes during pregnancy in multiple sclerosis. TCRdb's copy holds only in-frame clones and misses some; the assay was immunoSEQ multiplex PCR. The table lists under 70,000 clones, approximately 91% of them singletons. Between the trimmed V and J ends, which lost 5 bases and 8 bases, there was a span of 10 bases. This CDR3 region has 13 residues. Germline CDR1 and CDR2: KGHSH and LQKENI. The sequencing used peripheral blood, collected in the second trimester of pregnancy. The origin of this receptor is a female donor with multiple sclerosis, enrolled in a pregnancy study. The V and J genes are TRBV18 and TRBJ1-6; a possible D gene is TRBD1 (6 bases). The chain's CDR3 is CASSGQFDSPLHF. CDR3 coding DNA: TGTGCCAGCTCAGGACAGTTTGATTCACCCCTCCACTTT.